This T cell receptor beta chain was sequenced in a study of long-term antiretroviral therapy in people with HIV. Samples were assayed with immunoSEQ v3.0 at survey level. It was roughly 35,000-50,000 T-cell genomes per sample that sequencing targeted. Data came from immunoSEQ multiplex PCR; TCRdb stores just in-frame clones and leaves some out. Among some 15,000 clones listed, approximately 71% were seen once. Concerning this clone itself: Its antigen is undetermined.

One or more pre-ART and two or more post-ART PBMC samples were available from each donor. J lost 4 bases, V lost 3 bases, and 8 bases had no gene match. This CDR3 contains 18 residues. CDR1 and CDR2 from the germline V gene are SGHAT and FQNNGV. Study-level points and caveats: The range of CDR3 lengths in HIV repertoires proved narrower than that found in controls.

This TCR came from a woman in her thirties or forties with HIV. The chain joins TRBV11-2 to TRBJ2-6, with 11 bases fitting TRBD2. Sequenced material: unsorted PBMCs, taken 0.5 years before starting antiretroviral therapy. The CDR3 region is CASSFRIAGGQGANVLTF. CDR3 in DNA: TGTGCCAGCAGCTTCCGAATAGCGGGAGGGCAAGGGGCCAACGTCCTGACTTTC.